Listed here are 31 T cell receptor beta chains from one sample, sequenced in a study of CD8 T cells in Susac syndrome. RNA totalling about 0.45 to 1 ug underwent reverse transcription with random hexamers. TCRdb reanalysed the immunoSEQ multiplex PCR reads using MiXCR and keeps one entry per CDR3 protein. The table lists approximately 120,000 distinct CDR3 sequences, around 94% of them singletons, with 0.07% to 0.09% in the top ten. Material for sequencing was CD4+ T cells from PBMCs. All receptors come from a human donor in good health.

The J gene is TRBJ2-1, the V gene TRBV29-1, with D unresolved. The CDR3 consists of 13 residues. Germline CDR1 and CDR2: SQVTM and ANQGSEA. V lost 4 bases, J lost 3 bases, and 10 bases lay in between. The CDR3 is CSVAEQLYNEQFF. Written as DNA, the CDR3 is TGCAGCGTTGCGGAGCAGCTCTACAATGAGCAGTTCTTC.

This clonotype was seen just once. The chain combines TRBV7-2 with TRBJ1-1; TRBD1 might be the D (5 bases). Trimming removed 2 bases at V and 1 base at J, with 11 bases between. The V gene's germline CDR1 is SGHTA and CDR2 FQGNSA. CDR3 length: 15 residues. The CDR3 here is CASSLLRQGNTEAFF. CDR3 DNA: TGTGCCAGCAGCTTATTACGTCAGGGGAACACTGAAGCTTTCTTT.

The chain couples TRBV4-1 to TRBJ1-1; 7 nucleotides match TRBD1. The CDR3 is made up of 15 amino acids. Germline CDR1 is MGHRA and CDR2 is YSYEKL. V lost 0 bases, J lost 1 base, and 2 bases stayed unmatched. CDR3: CASSQDGTANTEAFF. CDR3 in DNA: TGCGCCAGCAGCCAAGACGGGACAGCGAACACTGAAGCTTTCTTT.

V is TRBV2 and J is TRBJ1-1, with D perhaps matching TRBD1 (6 bases). The CDR3 is 13 residues long. Trimming removed 5 bases from V and 4 bases from J, with 11 bases in between. Germline-derived CDR1 and CDR2 are SNHLY and FYNNEI. Here the CDR3 DNA reads TGTGCCAGCAGTTCGGACAGATCCACTGAAGCTTTCTTT. It is translated as CASSSDRSTEAFF.

This rearrangement joins TRBV24-1 to TRBJ2-5; no firm D call. The V gene lost 4 bases and the J gene lost 1 base, with 6 bases spanning the gap. The CDR3 length is 13 residues. Germline CDR1 and CDR2: KGHDR and SFDVKD. The CDR3 here is CATSEAAQETQYF. The CDR3 DNA is TGTGCCACCAGTGAGGCAGCCCAAGAGACCCAGTACTTC.

The V gene is TRBV7-2, the J gene TRBJ1-2, with D tentatively TRBD1 (6 bases). Trimming removed 5 bases from V and 6 bases from J, with 13 bases in between. This CDR3 has 13 amino acids. The germline V gene encodes CDR1 SGHTA and CDR2 FQGNSA. The CDR3 DNA sequence: TGTGCCAGCAGCCGCGACAGGAACAATGGCTACACCTTC. It codes for CASSRDRNNGYTF.

The rearrangement links TRBV6-1 to TRBJ1-2; 7 bases fit TRBD1. Germline V lookup: CDR1 MNHNS, CDR2 SASEGT. The CDR3 totals 14 residues. Trimming removed 6 bases from V and 3 bases from J; junction bases left unmatched: 7. The CDR3 DNA reads as TGTGCCAGCAGAATAGACAGGGACGACTATGGCTACACCTTC. Its translation: CASRIDRDDYGYTF.

V gene TRBV3-1 combines with J gene TRBJ2-2; D not resolved. Germline V gene lookup returns CDR1 LGHDT and CDR2 YNNKEL (reference sequence). This CDR3 has 14 residues. V was cut by 1 base and J by 4 bases, with 7 bases left in between. CDR3 bases: TGTGCCAGCAGCCAAGCCTGGGGCACCGGGGAGCTGTTTTTT. Translated: CASSQAWGTGELFF. The entire variable domain, with the rest obtained from reference TRBV3-1 and TRBJ2-2, is as follows: DTAVSQTPKYLVTQMGNDKSIKCEQNLGHDTMYWYKQDSKKFLKIMFSYNNKELIINETVPNRFSPKSPDKAHLNLHINSLELGDSAVYFCASSQAWGTGELFFGEGSRLTVL.

The chain recombines TRBV2 with TRBJ1-5; no firm D call. The CDR3 spans 13 residues. With 5 bases removed from V and 3 bases from J, the gap between germline ends came to 8 bases. Germline V lookup: CDR1 SNHLY, CDR2 FYNNEI. The CDR3 coding sequence is TGTGCCAGCAGTCAATGGGCCAATCAGCCCCAGCATTTT. Translating it yields CASSQWANQPQHF.

J is TRBJ2-1 and V is TRBV4-3; 15 bases are a match to TRBD2. Germline trimming cut 4 bases from V and 7 bases from J; bases unmatched to any gene: 8. Looked up from germline, CDR1 is LGHNA and CDR2 is YSLEER. This CDR3 has 17 residues. The CDR3 bases are TGCGCCAGCAGCCTAGAGGGACTAGCGGGAGGACCGAATGAGCAGTTCTTC. It yields the protein CASSLEGLAGGPNEQFF.

The V gene is TRBV5-1, the J gene TRBJ2-1; 7 bases are a match to TRBD1. V shed 1 base, J shed 6 bases, and the junction held 4 bases outside the gene matches. CDR1 and CDR2 (germline): SGHRS, YFSETQ. There are 14 residues in the CDR3. CDR3 loop: CASSLRDSVNEQFF. The CDR3 bases are TGCGCCAGCAGCTTGCGGGACAGTGTCAATGAGCAGTTCTTC.

This clonotype was found once. J is TRBJ1-5 and V is TRBV20-1, with D tentatively TRBD1 (5 bases). Germline assignment: CDR1 DFQATT and CDR2 SNEGSKA (reference sequence). The CDR3 runs 14 residues. V was cut by 4 bases and J by 0 bases, with 10 bases left in between. The CDR3 nucleotides read TGCAGTGCTAAGGACATATATAGCAATCAGCCCCAGCATTTT. It specifies CSAKDIYSNQPQHF.

V is TRBV11-3 and J is TRBJ2-1, with 11 bases aligning to TRBD2. The CDR3 is 15 residues long. V was pared by 5 bases and J by 4 bases, with 4 bases of the junction left unmatched. CDR1 is SGHNT and CDR2 is YENEEA in the germline V gene. CDR3 DNA sequence: TGTGCCAGCAGCCGTAGCGGGAGGGGGTACAATGAGCAGTTCTTC. It codes for CASSRSGRGYNEQFF.

This chain joins TRBV30 and TRBJ1-4; 9 bases agree with TRBD1. Trimming at V came to 3 bases and at J to 7 bases, leaving 6 bases not matched to a gene. Germline loops: CDR1 GTSNPN, CDR2 SVGIG (reference sequence). The CDR3 has 14 residues. In DNA, the CDR3 is TGTGCCTGGAGCCCGACAGGGGGGAGTGAAAAACTGTTTTTT. It is translated as CAWSPTGGSEKLFF.

CDR3 in amino acids: CASSLAPGFNQPQHF. The CDR3, as DNA: TGTGCCAGCAGCTTAGCGCCTGGATTTAATCAGCCCCAGCATTTT. The chain links TRBV7-2 to TRBJ1-5; the D is unclear. The CDR3 loop spans 15 amino acids. V was cut by 0 bases and J by 4 bases, with 10 bases left in between. Germline loops: CDR1 SGHTA, CDR2 FQGNSA.

The rearrangement uses TRBV5-6 and TRBJ2-7, with 8 positions matching TRBD2. The CDR3 is 15 amino acids. Germline values: CDR1 SGHDT, CDR2 YYEEEE. J gave up 2 bases and V 4 bases, and 8 bases lay outside the gene matches. The CDR3 is CASSATRLATYEQYF. The CDR3 DNA follows: TGTGCCAGCAGCGCTACACGACTAGCGACCTACGAGCAGTACTTC.

This clonotype has more than one count but fewer than ten. V gene TRBV2 combines with J gene TRBJ2-7; no reliable D call. This CDR3 contains 12 residues. The germline V gene has CDR1 SNHLY and CDR2 FYNNEI. Deletions cut 3 bases from V and 4 bases from J, with 7 bases between. CDR3 protein: CASSDAQYEQYF. The CDR3 DNA reads as TGTGCCAGCAGTGACGCACAGTACGAGCAGTACTTC.

The rearrangement joins TRBV19 to TRBJ2-1; a weak D match, TRBD1 (6 bases). The length of the CDR3 is 14 residues. V was cut by 4 bases and J by 0 bases, with 7 bases left in between. Germline assignment: CDR1 LNHDA and CDR2 SQIVND (reference sequence). CDR3 region: CASSTQGSYNEQFF. CDR3 bases: TGTGCCAGTAGTACACAGGGCTCCTACAATGAGCAGTTCTTC. Together with reference TRBV19 and TRBJ2-1, the CDR3 gives the full variable domain: DGGITQSPKYLFRKEGQNVTLSCEQNLNHDAMYWYRQDPGQGLRLIYYSQIVNDFQKGDIAEGYSVSREKKESFPLTVTSAQKNPTAFYLCASSTQGSYNEQFFGPGTRLTVL.

This chain links TRBV7-2 with TRBJ1-2, with D possibly TRBD1 on 5 matching bases. Germline-derived CDR1 and CDR2 are SGHTA and FQGNSA. Trimming stripped 4 bases from V and 8 bases from J, with 17 bases between. The CDR3 is 14 residues long. This chain's CDR3 is CASSSPPGTGGYTF. The CDR3 DNA is TGTGCCAGCAGCTCCCCCCCCGGGACCGGGGGCTACACCTTC.

CDR3 residues: CSVDPRQGKDGYTF. In DNA, the CDR3 is TGCAGCGTTGACCCTCGACAGGGAAAAGATGGCTACACCTTC. This chain connects TRBV29-1 to TRBJ1-2; TRBD1 aligns across 7 bases. V lost 3 bases to trimming and J lost 6 bases; unmatched junction nucleotides: 10. CDR1 and CDR2 from the germline V gene are SQVTM and ANQGSEA. The CDR3 has 14 residues.

CDR3 coding DNA: TGTGCCAGCAATTGGGACACAGAGAAGTATGGCTACACCTTC. Translating it yields CASNWDTEKYGYTF. The chain employs TRBV7-8 and TRBJ1-2, with TRBD1 as a possible D gene (6 bases). The V and J ends lost 7 bases and 5 bases respectively, with 17 bases between them. The CDR3 spans 14 residues. Germline assignment: CDR1 SGHVS and CDR2 FQNEAQ. The full variable domain, with the rest looked up from reference TRBV7-8 and TRBJ1-2, is GAGVSQSPRYKVAKRGQDVALRCDPISGHVSLFWYQQALGQGPEFLTYFQNEAQLDKSGLPSDRFFAERPEGSVSTLKIQRTQQEDSAVYLCASNWDTEKYGYTFGSGTRLTVV.

V is TRBV6-1 and J is TRBJ2-3; tentative D call: TRBD1 (6 bases). This CDR3 spans 13 amino acids. CDR1 MNHNS and CDR2 SASEGT come from the germline V gene. V was pared by 5 bases and J by 2 bases, with 8 bases between. CDR3 loop: CASSRDNTDTQYF. The CDR3 nucleotides read TGTGCCAGCAGTCGGGACAACACAGATACGCAGTATTTT.

This chain connects TRBV2 to TRBJ1-1; tentatively, D is TRBD1 (5 bases). V lost 6 bases to trimming and J lost 4 bases, with 18 bases between them. Germline CDR1 is SNHLY and CDR2 is FYNNEI. The CDR3 is made up of 15 amino acids. CDR3 protein: CASRDPGPSTTEAFF. The CDR3 coding sequence is TGTGCCAGCAGAGACCCGGGACCGTCAACCACTGAAGCTTTCTTT.

A single count supports this clonotype. This chain connects TRBV2 to TRBJ1-5; D gene unclear. V dropped 4 bases and J dropped 0 bases, with 10 bases sitting between them. Germline values: CDR1 SNHLY, CDR2 FYNNEI. This CDR3 is 15 amino acids long. This CDR3 reads CASSAFWNSNQPQHF. The DNA of the CDR3 is TGTGCCAGCAGTGCGTTTTGGAATAGCAATCAGCCCCAGCATTTT.

The gene calls are TRBV30 and TRBJ1-2; TRBD1 is a possible D gene (5 bases). This CDR3 has 15 amino acids. The V and J ends lost 0 bases and 5 bases respectively, with 16 bases between them. CDR1 is GTSNPN and CDR2 is SVGIG in the germline V gene (reference sequence). The CDR3 region has the DNA TGTGCCTGGAGTGTGTCGGCAGGGCTGGGATATGGCTACACCTTC. Protein product: CAWSVSAGLGYGYTF.

The chain employs TRBV6-4 and TRBJ1-5; no clear D. Trimming left V 8 bases short and J 4 bases short, with 12 bases between. The CDR3 runs to 13 residues. The V gene's germline CDR1 is MRHNA and CDR2 SNTAGT. The CDR3 bases are TGTGCCAGCGCGTCCTACCCGAATCAGCCCCAGCATTTT. Translation: CASASYPNQPQHF.

This clonotype was recorded once. The chain couples TRBV18 to TRBJ1-2, with 8 bases identical to TRBD1. This CDR3 has 13 amino acids. CDR1 and CDR2 from the germline V gene are KGHSH and LQKENI. The trim removed 3 bases at V and 6 bases at J, leaving 3 bases unmatched. In nucleotides, the CDR3 is TGTGCCAGCTCACCGGACAGGGAGAATGGCTACACCTTC. This codes for CASSPDRENGYTF. Full variable domain (outside the CDR3, taken from reference TRBV18 and TRBJ1-2): NAGVMQNPRHLVRRRGQEARLRCSPMKGHSHVYWYRQLPEEGLKFMVYLQKENIIDESGMPKERFSAEFPKEGPSILRIQQVVRGDSAAYFCASSPDRENGYTFGSGTRLTVV.

The chain carries TRBV10-3 and TRBJ2-7; 8 bases align to TRBD1. Looked up from germline, CDR1 is ENHRY and CDR2 is SYGVKD. Losses at the gene ends were 8 bases for V and 2 bases for J; bases not matched to a gene: 8. The CDR3 loop spans 14 amino acids. CDR3 in amino acids: CAIGIGQGTYEQYF. The CDR3 region has the DNA TGTGCCATCGGGATCGGACAGGGAACCTACGAGCAGTACTTC.

This chain links TRBV6-5 with TRBJ1-2; 8 positions match TRBD1. V was clipped by 4 bases and J by 4 bases; unmatched bases: 11. Per germline, CDR1 MNHEY and CDR2 SVGAGI. This CDR3 spans 16 amino acids. The DNA for the CDR3 is TGTGCCAGCAGTTCTGACGGACAGGGCGGGGTCTATGGCTACACCTTC. Protein product: CASSSDGQGGVYGYTF.

CDR3 bases: TGTGCCAGCAGCGTAGCGGGGAGCACTGAAGCTTTCTTT. Translation gives CASSVAGSTEAFF. This chain joins TRBV9 and TRBJ1-1; no clear D. V lost 0 bases and J 4 bases, leaving 7 bases between the germline ends. Germline V gives CDR1 SGDLS, CDR2 YYNGEE. The CDR3 is 13 amino acids.

The chain employs TRBV7-9 and TRBJ1-2, with TRBD1 matching 8 bases. V lost 4 bases, J lost 0 bases, and 1 base stayed unmatched. The CDR3 contains 14 residues. Germline CDR1 reads SEHNR; CDR2 reads FQNEAQ (reference sequence). CDR3 sequence (DNA): TGTGCCAGCAGCTCAGGGGGCGCTAACTATGGCTACACCTTC. The encoded protein is CASSSGGANYGYTF.